The text below deals with one TCR beta chain. This entry belongs to a study of STAT5B mutations in CD4+ large granular lymphocyte leukemia. CDR1 is MNHNY and CDR2 is SVGAGI in the germline V gene (reference sequence). Trimming cost V 7 bases and J 4 bases, with 17 bases left between them. This CDR3 is 15 amino acids long. Assay used: immunoSEQ multiplex PCR; TCRdb lists only in-frame clones, some missing. The sample consists of nearly 30,000 clones, roughly three quarters of them appearing once. The source of this sequence is a human donor in good health. The sequencing input was CD4+ T cells from blood buffy coats. This chain joins TRBV6-6 and TRBJ1-5; TRBD1 might be the D (6 bases). In nucleotides, the CDR3 is TGTGCCAGCACCTCCGCACAGGGTTCGAATCAGCCCCAGCATTTT. Translating it yields CASTSAQGSNQPQHF.